This TCR beta chain was recovered during a study of blood T cell repertoires in COVID-19. Across the whole study: There were acute and convalescent COVID-19 samples, and they came from the United States, Italy and Spain. PBMCs, B-cell-depleted T cells, or T cells were the source of the cDNA or gDNA that made up the material.

How the authors handled the data: Amplification of reference gene primers was used by the study to estimate nucleated cell counts. Sequenced by immunoSEQ multiplex PCR; TCRdb stores in-frame clones only, minus some. V and J calls and clone size are given by that table; D and trimming were obtained from the DNA. The sample lists over 70,000 clones; 80% were seen once. CDR3 length: 16 residues. The V end was cut by 4 bases, the J end by 0 bases, with 13 bases between. Germline V gene sequence: CDR1 SGHNT, CDR2 YYREEE (reference sequence). Sequenced sample: peripheral blood. The chain joins TRBV5-4 to TRBJ2-2; D might be TRBD2 (6 bases). This TCR was sampled from a woman in her seventies with acute or convalescent COVID-19. Written as DNA, the CDR3 is TGTGCCAGCAGCCCGACCCTAGCGTCGAACACCGGGGAGCTGTTTTTT. Its protein product is CASSPTLASNTGELFF.